These 5 T cell receptor beta chains were all obtained from the same sample, sequenced in a study of technical replicates of blood from a handful of donors (dated by TCRdb to about 2017). Libraries were built with the immunoSEQ multiplex PCR assay. TCRdb carries this immuneACCESS record with in-frame sequences only. Its versions omit some clonotypes, under half of them owing to an unresolved V gene in the studies checked, with the rest unexplained. This sample has 75,000 to 95,000 clones in its table, and 85% to 95% of those were observed once. The ten largest clones add up to approximately 0.25% of the sample. The specimen sequenced was T cells isolated from PBMCs. Receptor source: a human donor in good health.

The gene calls are TRBV5-1 and TRBJ2-3; D is unresolved. CDR3 length: 17 amino acids. Trimming took off 4 bases at V and 1 base at J, with 19 bases between the two ends. Germline V gene data show CDR1 as SGHRS and CDR2 as YFSETQ. The CDR3 coding sequence is TGCGCCAGCAGCCCGTTCGACTTAGCCTTAGGCACAGATACGCAGTATTTT. Protein sequence: CASSPFDLALGTDTQYF.

The chain couples TRBV4-1 to TRBJ2-1, with TRBD2 matching 13 bases. Germline lookup yields CDR1 MGHRA and CDR2 YSYEKL. The CDR3 has 18 amino acids. Trimming at V came to 6 bases and at J to 8 bases, leaving 16 bases not matched to a gene. CDR3 residues: CASSPGLAGVLLSDEQFF. The CDR3 DNA reads as TGCGCCAGCAGTCCCGGACTAGCGGGGGTCCTTTTGTCCGATGAGCAGTTCTTC.

The chain uses TRBV6-6 and TRBJ2-7, with 8 positions matching TRBD1. The ends lost 5 bases at V and 3 bases at J; junction bases unmatched: 9. CDR3 size: 15 residues. Germline CDR1 MNHNY, CDR2 SVGAGI (reference sequence). The CDR3 nucleotides are TGTGCCAGCAGTCTACTCGGACAGGGCGGCTACGAGCAGTACTTC. Protein sequence: CASSLLGQGGYEQYF.

This chain uses TRBV4-1 with TRBJ2-1; possibly TRBD1 for D (5 bases). The V gene lost 5 bases and the J gene lost 4 bases, with 12 bases spanning the gap. The CDR3 runs to 14 residues. The germline V gene has CDR1 MGHRA and CDR2 YSYEKL. DNA for the CDR3: TGCGCCAGCAGCAAAGGGGTGCGGTACAATGAGCAGTTCTTC. Amino acid sequence: CASSKGVRYNEQFF.

V gene TRBV7-9 combines with J gene TRBJ2-7; D gene uncertain. Germline CDR1 is SEHNR and CDR2 is FQNEAQ (reference sequence). The CDR3 spans 11 residues. V shed 4 bases and J shed 9 bases, with 10 bases lying between them. CDR3 nucleotides: TGTGCCAGCAGCTACTCCTATGGGCAGTACTTC. Encoded protein: CASSYSYGQYF.